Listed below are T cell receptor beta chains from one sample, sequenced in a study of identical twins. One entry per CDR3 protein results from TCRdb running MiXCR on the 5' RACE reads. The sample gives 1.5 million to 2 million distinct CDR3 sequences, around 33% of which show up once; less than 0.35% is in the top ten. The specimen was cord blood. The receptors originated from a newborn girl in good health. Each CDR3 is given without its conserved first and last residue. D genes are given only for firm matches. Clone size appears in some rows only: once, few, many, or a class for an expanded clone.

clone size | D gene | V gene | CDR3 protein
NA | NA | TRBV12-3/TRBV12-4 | AGSLNRRWGWMNTEAF
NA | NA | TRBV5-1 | ASSWGREIDTQY
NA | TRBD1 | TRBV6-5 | ASSYPRHRGNSNQPQH
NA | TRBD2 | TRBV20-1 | SAIAGVYNEQF
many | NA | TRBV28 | ASSLIRGISYEQY
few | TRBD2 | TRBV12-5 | ASGLSQGRGLLEMNTGELF
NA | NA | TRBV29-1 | SVTHTGKSPVEAF
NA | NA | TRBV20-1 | SASRVAEPQETQY
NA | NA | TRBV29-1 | SVATVDRLSYEQY
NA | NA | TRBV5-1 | ASSGQPSYGYT
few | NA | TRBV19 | ASSIGGRGRGQPQH
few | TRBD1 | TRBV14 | ASSQDPGQDYGYT
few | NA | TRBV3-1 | ASSQVRQSAETQY
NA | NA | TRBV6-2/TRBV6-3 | ASGYWGRAGTEAF
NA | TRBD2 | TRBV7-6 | ASSPRFSGTYTDTQY
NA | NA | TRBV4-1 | ASSQGLYSNQPQH
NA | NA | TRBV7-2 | ASSARQQSDGYT
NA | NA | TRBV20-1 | SARPGTGTEAF
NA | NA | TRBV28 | ASSPNSNNSPLH
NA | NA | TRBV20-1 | SARELGRSTYEQY
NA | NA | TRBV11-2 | ASSLPDRKETQY
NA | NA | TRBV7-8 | ASSLAGGGKETQY
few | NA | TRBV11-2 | ASTHRRPLSTDTQY
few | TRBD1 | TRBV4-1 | ASSQEGQGGGYT
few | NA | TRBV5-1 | ASTLSGGLSTDTQY
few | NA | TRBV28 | ASSDLPPEAF
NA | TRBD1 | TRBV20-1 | SARETRQGSGNTIY
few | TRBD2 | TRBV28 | ASSFASGRKY
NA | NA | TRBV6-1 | ASTLQLYNEQF
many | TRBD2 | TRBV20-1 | SAGTNSYNEQF
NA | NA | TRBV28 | ASSFGVYYGYT
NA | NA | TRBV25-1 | ASSDLGEGIEKKLF
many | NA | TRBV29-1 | SGGRTDTQY
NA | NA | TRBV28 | ASSLRQAQY
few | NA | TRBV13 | ASSFRRRGGTDTQY
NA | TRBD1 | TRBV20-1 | SVRVIPGQGNGYT
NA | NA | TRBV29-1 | SVASGNQPQH
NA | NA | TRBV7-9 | ASGGGNTIY
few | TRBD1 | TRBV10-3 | AIGDRGRTDTQY
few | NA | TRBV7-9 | ASSLEPTTDTQY